This TCR beta chain was profiled in a study of technical replicates of blood from several donors. TCRdb keeps only in-frame clones here, not all; method: immunoSEQ multiplex PCR. The data contain tens of thousands of clones, roughly 92% of them singletons. Looked up from germline, CDR1 is SGHRS and CDR2 is YFSETQ. The CDR3 totals 14 residues. V lost 0 bases and J 4 bases, leaving 11 bases between the germline ends. Sample: T cells isolated from PBMCs. This sequence was found in a human donor in good health. This rearrangement joins TRBV5-1 to TRBJ2-7; TRBD2 might be the D (5 bases). The CDR3 DNA is TGCGCCAGCAGCTTGGGGCCATCGGGATACGAGCAGTACTTC. It translates to CASSLGPSGYEQYF.